The rows below give T cell receptor beta chains drawn from one sample of a study of control samples from healthy donors and cancer patients. TCRdb keeps only in-frame clones here, not all; method: immunoSEQ multiplex PCR. The data show roughly 200,000 clones, 90% to 95% seen once. The sequenced material came from blood. Receptor source: a young man in good health. The CDR3 runs from the conserved cysteine through the conserved F or W. Fields, in order: D gene, J gene, clone size, V gene, CDR3 DNA, CDR3 protein. D genes are given only for firm matches. The listing skips clone size in some rows; elsewhere it reads once, few, many or a size class.

>.|TRBJ1-5|.|TRBV28
TGTGCCAGCAGTTTGCGGGCGCGGAATCGTCAGCCCCAGCATTTT
CASSLRARNRQPQHF
>.|TRBJ2-3|.|TRBV5-1
TGCGCCAGCAGCTTGGGAGCTAACCCTAGCACAGATACGCAGTATTTT
CASSLGANPSTDTQYF
>TRBD2|TRBJ2-1|.|TRBV3-1/TRBV3-2
TGTGCCAGCAGCGTCCGCGGGACTACCAACAATGAGCAGTTCTTC
CASSVRGTTNNEQFF
>.|TRBJ2-1|.|TRBV7-9
TGTGCCAGCAGCTTCGCCGGGGATTGGGATGAGCAGTTCTTC
CASSFAGDWDEQFF
>.|TRBJ2-1|.|TRBV7-9
TGTGCCAGCAGCAGCCGGGACCCCGACGCCAACAATGAGCAGTTCTTC
CASSSRDPDANNEQFF
>.|TRBJ1-2|.|TRBV7-6
TGTGCCAGCAGCTTACAACAGGGAAGCGGCTACACCTTC
CASSLQQGSGYTF
>.|TRBJ1-5|.|TRBV6-6
TGTGCCAGCCTTAGTAACAGCAATCAGCCCCAGCATTTT
CASLSNSNQPQHF
>.|TRBJ1-1|once|TRBV3-1/TRBV3-2
TGTGCCAGCAGCCAAGGGATATACAGGCCGAACACTGAAGCTTTCTTT
CASSQGIYRPNTEAFF
>TRBD1|TRBJ2-6|.|TRBV11-2
TGTGCCAGCAGCGGGTCAGGGACAGCGCGCAACGTCCTGACTTTC
CASSGSGTARNVLTF
>.|TRBJ1-4|.|TRBV18
TGTGCCAGCTCACCTCGAGCGGGGGGTGAAAAACTGTTTTTT
CASSPRAGGEKLFF
>.|TRBJ2-7|.|TRBV2
TGTGCCAGCAGACCCACAGGACCCTACGAGCAGTACTTC
CASRPTGPYEQYF
>.|TRBJ2-1|once|TRBV19
TGTGCCAGTAGTATCAACAGGGTTGCCTACAATGAGCAGTTCTTC
CASSINRVAYNEQFF
>TRBD2|TRBJ2-3|.|TRBV7-3
TGTGCCAGCAGCTTGGGACTAGGGGGCACAGATACGCAGTATTTT
CASSLGLGGTDTQYF
>.|TRBJ2-6|.|TRBV19
TGTGCCAGTAGTATCGCGGCTAGGGGGGCGGCTGGGGCCAACGTCCTGACTTTC
CASSIAARGAAGANVLTF
>.|TRBJ1-5|.|TRBV19
TGTGCCAGTAGTATGATCGAACCGCGGGGGCGAAGAAAGCCCCAGCATTTT
CASSMIEPRGRRKPQHF
>.|TRBJ1-2|.|TRBV7-9
TGTGCCAGCAGCGACCCGGACAGTCTTACTAACTATGGCTACACCTTC
CASSDPDSLTNYGYTF
>.|TRBJ1-2|.|TRBV29-1
TGCAGCGTTGAAGTTGCAGGGCTTTATGGCTACACCTTC
CSVEVAGLYGYTF
>.|TRBJ1-5|.|TRBV19
TGTGCCAGTAGTATAGATCGGGGTGGTGGTAGCAATCAGCCCCAGCATTTT
CASSIDRGGGSNQPQHF
>.|TRBJ1-2|.|TRBV19
TGTGCCAGTAGTATAGTGCGACAGGCGTATGGCTACACCTTC
CASSIVRQAYGYTF
>.|TRBJ1-4|once|TRBV19
TGTGCCAGTAGTATAGACGGGGCACTCAGGAATGAAAAACTGTTTTTT
CASSIDGALRNEKLFF
>TRBD1|TRBJ1-4|.|TRBV3-1/TRBV3-2
TGTGCCAGCAGCCGCGAGGGGGGACAGGGCCTGAGTCAAAAACTGTTTTTT
CASSREGGQGLSQKLFF
>.|TRBJ1-5|.|TRBV29-1
TGCAGCGTGTCCGGGGCCCTAAATCAGCCCCAGCATTTT
CSVSGALNQPQHF
>.|TRBJ1-2|.|TRBV18
TGTGCCAGCTCACCACTTGAGGTCCCCCCGGGGAAGACAAAATTCTATGGCTACACCTTC
CASSPLEVPPGKTKFYGYTF
>.|TRBJ2-7|.|TRBV7-2
TGTGCCAGCAGCCTAGGGGGACTAACTTACGAGCAGTACTTC
CASSLGGLTYEQYF
>TRBD2|TRBJ2-5|.|TRBV3-1/TRBV3-2
TGTGCCAGCAGCCCCGGACTAGCGGGGGGGTACCAAGAGACCCAGTACTTC
CASSPGLAGGYQETQYF
>.|TRBJ2-3|.|TRBV2
TGTGCCAGCAGTGAAAGCGATACGCAGTATTTT
CASSESDTQYF
>.|TRBJ1-1|.|TRBV11-2
TGTGCCAGCAGCTTAGGGGTGGGAGGCACTGAAGCTTTCTTT
CASSLGVGGTEAFF
>.|TRBJ2-5|.|TRBV10-1
TGCGCCAGCAGTGCGGAGGGAATGGTCCAGTACTTC
CASSAEGMVQYF
>TRBD1|TRBJ1-5|.|TRBV20-1
TGCAGTGCTAGTTATCCAGGGGGCCTTCAGCCCCAGCATTTT
CSASYPGGLQPQHF
>.|TRBJ1-3|few|TRBV27
TGTGCCAGCAGTTCCCTCAGGAGAGGACCATCTGGAAACACCATATATTTT
CASSSLRRGPSGNTIYF
>.|TRBJ1-5|.|TRBV18
TGTGCCAGCTCACCGGGACGGGTGAATAGCAATCAGCCCCAGCATTTT
CASSPGRVNSNQPQHF
>.|TRBJ1-1|.|TRBV4-2
TGTGCCAGCAGCCAAATTCTGGGGCTGGGCCGAGCGAACACTGAAGCTTTCTTT
CASSQILGLGRANTEAFF
>TRBD2|TRBJ2-3|once|TRBV9
TGTGCCAGCAGTGGGAGCGGGGCGGCCACAGATACGCAGTATTTT
CASSGSGAATDTQYF